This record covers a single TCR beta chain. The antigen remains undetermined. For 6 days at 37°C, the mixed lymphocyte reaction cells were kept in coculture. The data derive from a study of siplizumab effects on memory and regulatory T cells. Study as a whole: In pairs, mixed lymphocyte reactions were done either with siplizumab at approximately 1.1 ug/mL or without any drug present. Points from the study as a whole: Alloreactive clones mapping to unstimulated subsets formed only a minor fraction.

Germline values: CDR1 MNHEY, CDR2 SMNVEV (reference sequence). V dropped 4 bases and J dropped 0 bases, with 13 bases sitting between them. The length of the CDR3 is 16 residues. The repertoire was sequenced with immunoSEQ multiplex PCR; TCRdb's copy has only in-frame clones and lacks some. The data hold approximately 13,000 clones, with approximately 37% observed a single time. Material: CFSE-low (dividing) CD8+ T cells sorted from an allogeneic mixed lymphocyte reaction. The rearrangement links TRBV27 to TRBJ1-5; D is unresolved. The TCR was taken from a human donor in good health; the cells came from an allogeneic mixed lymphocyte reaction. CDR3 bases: TGTGCCAGCAGTTCCCGAACGGCCGATAGCAATCAGCCCCAGCATTTT. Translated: CASSSRTADSNQPQHF.